This entry lists 4 T cell receptor beta chains sequenced from one sample in a study of T cells expressing NK-cell markers. After re-calling the 5' RACE reads, TCRdb lists one entry per CDR3 protein, DNA absent. The table lists 500,000 to 700,000 distinct CDR3 sequences. Source material: blood T cells: a sorted CD56 or NKG2C T cell subset, CD4+ or CD8+ T cells, or bulk PBMC T cells (not recorded which). Receptor source: a man in his late teens or twenties in good health.

The V gene is TRBV19, the J gene TRBJ2-1; without DNA, the TCRdb call of TRBD1 cannot be checked. Germline-derived CDR1 and CDR2 are LNHDA and SQIVND (reference sequence). The CDR3 loop spans 14 amino acids. CDR3 loop: CASRGAGYDNEQFF.

The chain links TRBV6-5 to TRBJ2-7; TCRdb reports TRBD2, a call that lacks DNA to check it against. Germline V lookup: CDR1 MNHEY, CDR2 SVGAGI. The CDR3 consists of 14 residues. CDR3 sequence reads: CASSYGSGSYEQYF.

The rearrangement links TRBV5-1 to TRBJ2-1; without DNA, the TCRdb call of TRBD2 cannot be checked. CDR1 is SGHRS, CDR2 YFSETQ, per germline. CDR3 length equals 17 residues. The CDR3 protein is CASSPGGGLAGGSEQFF. The variable domain in full, completed from reference TRBV5-1 and TRBJ2-1, reads KAGVTQTPRYLIKTRGQQVTLSCSPISGHRSVSWYQQTPGQGLQFLFEYFSETQRNKGNFPGRFSGRQFSNSRSEMNVSTLELGDSALYLCASSPGGGLAGGSEQFFGPGTRLTVL.

The V gene is TRBV29-1, the J gene TRBJ2-7. The CDR3 sequence is 12 residues long. Germline-derived CDR1 and CDR2 are SQVTM and ANQGSEA. CDR3: CSVVSGTYEQYF.